This paragraph reports one T cell receptor beta chain. This record comes from a study of shared clonotypes between healthy human individuals. Germline-derived CDR1 and CDR2 are MDHEN and SYDVKM. Trimming cost V 3 bases and J 7 bases, with 9 bases left between them. The CDR3 length is 12 residues. Deep was the level used in running the assay. Libraries were prepared by immunoSEQ multiplex PCR; TCRdb keeps only in-frame clonotypes and omits some of them. The data show fewer than 600,000 clones, with 79% seen just once and 10% to 15% held by the top ten. The TCR comes from a woman in her thirties or forties in good health. Some clones in this sample may be carry-over from other donors' samples. Sample: PBMCs. V is TRBV28 and J is TRBJ1-1; D unclear. CDR3 loop: CASSFGSGEAFF. The CDR3 DNA sequence: TGTGCCAGCAGTTTTGGGTCCGGTGAAGCTTTCTTT.